What follows are 12 T cell receptor beta chains derived from one specimen sequenced in a study of glioma-infiltrating T cells after dendritic cell vaccination. The protocol was immunoSEQ multiplex PCR, while the TCRdb copy is restricted to in-frame clones and leaves out a portion. This table has some 60,000 clones, approximately 83% appearing once. Time point meaning: after dendritic cell vaccination, including at tumor progression/relapse. The sample here was blood, taken after dendritic cell vaccination. The receptors here all came from a human donor with glioblastoma.

The V gene is TRBV19, the J gene TRBJ1-2; unclear D gene. This CDR3 is built from 13 residues. Trimming took off 5 bases at V and 3 bases at J, with 10 bases between the two ends. Germline assignment: CDR1 LNHDA and CDR2 SQIVND (reference sequence). For the CDR3, the DNA is TGTGCCAGTAGTCCGTCGGGTCACTATGGCTACACCTTC. Its translation: CASSPSGHYGYTF. Variable domain in full (rest from reference TRBV19 and TRBJ1-2): DGGITQSPKYLFRKEGQNVTLSCEQNLNHDAMYWYRQDPGQGLRLIYYSQIVNDFQKGDIAEGYSVSREKKESFPLTVTSAQKNPTAFYLCASSPSGHYGYTFGSGTRLTVV.

The chain carries TRBV10-3 and TRBJ2-7, with 10 bases identical to TRBD1. This CDR3 is 15 amino acids long. The V gene end was trimmed by 5 bases and the J gene end by 2 bases; junction bases not matched to a gene: 6. Germline V gene data show CDR1 as ENHRY and CDR2 as SYGVKD. The CDR3 protein is CAISITGTGAYEQYF. CDR3 DNA sequence: TGTGCCATCAGTATTACCGGGACAGGGGCCTACGAGCAGTACTTC.

V gene TRBV29-1 combines with J gene TRBJ1-2; TRBD1 matches at 10 bases. After removal of 7 bases from V and 5 bases from J, the junction contained 4 bases not matched to a gene. The CDR3 runs to 12 residues. Germline lookup yields CDR1 SQVTM and CDR2 ANQGSEA. CDR3 sequence (DNA): TGCAGCGCCGGGACAGGGGAATATGGCTACACCTTC. This gives the protein CSAGTGEYGYTF.

This clone appeared a few times. The chain combines TRBV6-6 with TRBJ1-5, with 8 bases fitting TRBD1. V lost 5 bases and J lost 4; bases outside the gene matches: 7. The CDR3 extends over 15 amino acids. Germline CDR1 and CDR2: MNHNY and SVGAGI (reference sequence). The CDR3 DNA reads as TGTGCCAGCAGTGCCCGACAGGGGCGGAATCAGCCCCAGCATTTT. Translation gives CASSARQGRNQPQHF.

This chain uses TRBV7-3 with TRBJ2-3; a possible D gene is TRBD2 (5 bases). Germline V gives CDR1 SGHTA, CDR2 FQGTGA. The CDR3 extends over 14 amino acids. Trimming pared 0 bases from V and 5 bases from J, leaving 9 bases between. The CDR3 loop reads CASSLTGSGDTQYF. In DNA, the CDR3 is TGTGCCAGCAGCTTAACGGGGAGCGGAGATACGCAGTATTTT.

This clone was seen only once. Written as DNA, the CDR3 is TGTGCCAGCAGCTTGGGGCCCTCAAGAGGGACTGAAGCTTTCTTT. Its translation: CASSLGPSRGTEAFF. This chain joins TRBV5-4 and TRBJ1-1, with no clear D. The CDR3 covers 15 residues. The germline gives CDR1 SGHNT, CDR2 YYREEE (reference sequence). V was pared by 0 bases and J by 5 bases, with 14 bases between.

The V call is TRBV6-4, the J call TRBJ2-2; tentative D call: TRBD1 (5 bases). In germline, CDR1 is MRHNA, CDR2 SNTAGT. CDR3 length equals 14 residues. V gave up 4 bases and J gave up 5 bases, with 11 bases separating them. The CDR3 DNA sequence: TGTGCCAGCAGTGGCTCCCAGGGAACCGGGGAGCTGTTTTTT. Amino acids: CASSGSQGTGELFF.

In this sample, this clone turned up once. The chain has TRBV7-2 and TRBJ2-5; D gene uncertain. Looked up from germline, CDR1 is SGHTA and CDR2 is FQGNSA. Between the trimmed V and J ends, which lost 1 base and 5 bases, there was a span of 11 bases. This CDR3 is built from 14 residues. The CDR3 DNA reads TGTGCCAGCAGCTTAGTCCCTAGATTGGAGACCCAGTACTTC. This translates into CASSLVPRLETQYF. The full variable domain, in which reference TRBV7-2 and TRBJ2-5 provide the parts outside the CDR3, is GAGVSQSPSNKVTEKGKDVELRCDPISGHTALYWYRQSLGQGLEFLIYFQGNSAPDKSGLPSDRFSAERTGGSVSTLTIQRTQQEDSAVYLCASSLVPRLETQYFGPGTRLLVL.

In its sample, this clone was seen once. The rearrangement links TRBV28 to TRBJ2-7, with 7 nucleotides matching TRBD1. Trimming cost V 7 bases and J 3 bases; bases outside gene matches: 3. Germline loops: CDR1 MDHEN, CDR2 SYDVKM. This CDR3 is built from 12 residues. The CDR3 here is CASKTGIYEQYF. For the CDR3, the DNA is TGTGCCAGCAAGACAGGGATCTACGAGCAGTACTTC. The full variable domain, rest sourced from reference TRBV28 and TRBJ2-7, is DVKVTQSSRYLVKRTGEKVFLECVQDMDHENMFWYRQDPGLGLRLIYFSYDVKMKEKGDIPEGYSVSREKKERFSLILESASTNQTSMYLCASKTGIYEQYFGPGTRLTVT.

The chain employs TRBV6-5 and TRBJ2-2; D gene unclear. The ends were cut back, 4 bases at V and 3 bases at J, with 6 bases in the middle. The CDR3 contains 13 residues. CDR1 and CDR2 (germline): MNHEY, SVGAGI. CDR3 in DNA: TGTGCCAGCAGTTTCTTAGACACCGGGGAGCTGTTTTTT. This encodes CASSFLDTGELFF.

The chain combines TRBV5-6 with TRBJ2-3; a possible D gene is TRBD2 (6 bases). V lost 4 bases to trimming and J lost 3 bases, with 15 bases between them. Germline V gene lookup returns CDR1 SGHDT and CDR2 YYEEEE. CDR3 size: 15 residues. CDR3 sequence reads: CASSLLLARTDTQYF. For the CDR3, the DNA is TGTGCCAGCAGCCTACTACTAGCTCGGACAGATACGCAGTATTTT.

V is TRBV4-2 and J is TRBJ1-2; 7 bases map to TRBD1. The V and J ends lost 0 bases and 4 bases, in that order; junction bases with no gene match: 5. Germline loops: CDR1 LGHNA, CDR2 YNFKEQ. CDR3 size: 15 residues. The CDR3 coding sequence is TGTGCCAGCAGCCAAGATAGGTCAGGGGGCTATGGCTACACCTTC. Encoded protein: CASSQDRSGGYGYTF.